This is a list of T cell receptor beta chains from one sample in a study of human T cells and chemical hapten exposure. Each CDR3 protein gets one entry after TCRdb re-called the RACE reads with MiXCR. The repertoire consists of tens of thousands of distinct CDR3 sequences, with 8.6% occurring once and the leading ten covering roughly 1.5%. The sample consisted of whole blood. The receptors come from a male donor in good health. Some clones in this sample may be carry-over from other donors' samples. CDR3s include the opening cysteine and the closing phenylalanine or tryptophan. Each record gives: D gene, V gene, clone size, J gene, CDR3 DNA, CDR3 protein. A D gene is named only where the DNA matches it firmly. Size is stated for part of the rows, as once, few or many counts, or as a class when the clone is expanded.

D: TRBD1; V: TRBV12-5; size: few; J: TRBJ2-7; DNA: TGTGCTAGTGGTTCAAAACCCGGGACAGGGCACGAGCAGTACTTC; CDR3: CASGSKPGTGHEQYF
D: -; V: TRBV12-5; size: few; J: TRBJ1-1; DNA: TGTGCTAGTGGTCCCCGGACGAACACTGAAGCTTTCTTT; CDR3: CASGPRTNTEAFF
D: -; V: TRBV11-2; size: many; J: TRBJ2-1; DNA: TGTGCCAGCAGCTTAGTTGAGACCACCTCATATGAGCAGTTCTTC; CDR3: CASSLVETTSYEQFF
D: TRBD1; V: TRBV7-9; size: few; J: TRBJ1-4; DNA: TGTGCCAGCAGCCGAGGGACAGTTGAAAAACTGTTTTTT; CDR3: CASSRGTVEKLFF
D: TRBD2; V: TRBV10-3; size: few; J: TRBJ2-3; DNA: TGTGCCACTTGGACTAGCGGGAGCCCAGATACGCAGTATTTT; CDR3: CATWTSGSPDTQYF
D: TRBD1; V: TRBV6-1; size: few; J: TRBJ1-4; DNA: TGTGCCACGAACACCGACAGGGGGAACGAAAAACTGTTTTTT; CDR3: CATNTDRGNEKLFF
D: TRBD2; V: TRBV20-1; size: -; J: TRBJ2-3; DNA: TGCAGTGCTAGACAACTAGCGGGAGAGTCAGATACGCAGTATTTT; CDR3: CSARQLAGESDTQYF
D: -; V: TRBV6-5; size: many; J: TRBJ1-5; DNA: TGTGCCAGCAGTAGGGACGGCTTCAGCAATCAGCCCCAGCATTTT; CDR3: CASSRDGFSNQPQHF
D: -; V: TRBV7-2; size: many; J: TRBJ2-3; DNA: TGTGCCAGCAGGGGGCGGGGAAAAAACACAGATACGCAGTATTTT; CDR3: CASRGRGKNTDTQYF
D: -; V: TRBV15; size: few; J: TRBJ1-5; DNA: TGTGCCACCAGCAGAGATCGGGTTGAAGGGACTCAGCCCCAGCATTTT; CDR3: CATSRDRVEGTQPQHF
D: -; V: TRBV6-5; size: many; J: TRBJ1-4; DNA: TGTGCCAGCAGTAGAGACAGGACGTATAATGAAAAACTGTTTTTT; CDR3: CASSRDRTYNEKLFF
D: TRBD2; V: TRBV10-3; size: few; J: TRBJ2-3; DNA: TGTGCCATCAGTTCGGAGAGCGGGAGTACGCAGTATTTT; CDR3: CAISSESGSTQYF
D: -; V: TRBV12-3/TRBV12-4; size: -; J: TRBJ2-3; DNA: TGTGCCAGCAGTCACCGTCCAGTAGATACGCAGTATTTT; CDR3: CASSHRPVDTQYF
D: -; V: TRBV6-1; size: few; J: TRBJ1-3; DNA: TGTGCCAGCAGTGAGTTGTCTGGAAACACCATATATTTT; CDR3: CASSELSGNTIYF
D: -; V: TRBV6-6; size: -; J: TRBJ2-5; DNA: TGTGCCAGCAGTCTACGGGACTTGCAAGAGAACCAGTACTTC; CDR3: CASSLRDLQENQYF
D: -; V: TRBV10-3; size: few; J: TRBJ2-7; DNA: TGTGCCATCAGTGAGTCGGTGAGGACCTACGAGCAGTACTTC; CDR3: CAISESVRTYEQYF
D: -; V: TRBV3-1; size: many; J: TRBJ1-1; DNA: TGTGCCAGCAGCCAAGTACAGGGCCTGAATGAAGCTTTCTTT; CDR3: CASSQVQGLNEAFF
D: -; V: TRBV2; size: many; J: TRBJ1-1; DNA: TGTGCCAGCATGGGAAGCAGGGTTGACACTGAAGCTTTCTTT; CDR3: CASMGSRVDTEAFF
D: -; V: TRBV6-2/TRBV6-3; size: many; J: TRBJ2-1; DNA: TGTGCCAGCTCTACGAGCTCCTACAATGAGCAGTTCTTC; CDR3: CASSTSSYNEQFF
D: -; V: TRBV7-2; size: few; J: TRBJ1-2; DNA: TGTGCCACCGAAGACAAGAGCTATGGCTACACCTTC; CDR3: CATEDKSYGYTF
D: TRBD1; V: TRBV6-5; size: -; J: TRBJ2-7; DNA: TGTGCCAGCAGCCCGGGACAGGGGAAGTACGAGCAGTACTTC; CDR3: CASSPGQGKYEQYF
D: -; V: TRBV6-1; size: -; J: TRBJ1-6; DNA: TGTGCCAGCAGTGAAGTGGCGACAGTGGGCCTTCGAGAGAATTCACCCCTCCACTTT; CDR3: CASSEVATVGLRENSPLHF
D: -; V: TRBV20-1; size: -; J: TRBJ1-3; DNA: TGCAGTGCTAGACCAACCGCAGGGGCTGGAAACACCATATATTTT; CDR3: CSARPTAGAGNTIYF
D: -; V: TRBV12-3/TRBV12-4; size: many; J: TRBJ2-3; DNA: TGTGCCAGCAGTTTGAACTACCTTAGCACAGATACGCAGTATTTT; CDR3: CASSLNYLSTDTQYF
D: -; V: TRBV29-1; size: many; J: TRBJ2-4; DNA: TGCAGCGTTGGGGAGACCCTTCAGTACTTC; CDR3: CSVGETLQYF
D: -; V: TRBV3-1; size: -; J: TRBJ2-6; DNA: TGTGCCAGCAGCCAGACACGCGGGGCCAACGTCCTGACTTTC; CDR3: CASSQTRGANVLTF
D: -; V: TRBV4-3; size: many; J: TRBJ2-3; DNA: TGCGCCAGCAGCCAAGATGGAGTTATCTCTAGCACAGATACGCAGTATTTT; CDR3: CASSQDGVISSTDTQYF
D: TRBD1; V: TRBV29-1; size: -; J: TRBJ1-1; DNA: TGCAGCGTTGAGGGACAGTTAAACACTGAAGCTTTCTTT; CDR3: CSVEGQLNTEAFF
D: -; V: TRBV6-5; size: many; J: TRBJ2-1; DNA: TGTGCCAGCAGTTCCTTATCCCCAAATTACAATGAGCAGTTCTTC; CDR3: CASSSLSPNYNEQFF
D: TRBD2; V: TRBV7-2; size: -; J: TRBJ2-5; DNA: TGTGCCAGCAGCTTAGCGCTGACTAGCGGCCCGACCCAGTACTTC; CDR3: CASSLALTSGPTQYF
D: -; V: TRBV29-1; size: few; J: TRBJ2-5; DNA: TGCAGCGCACAGACTCAGGAGACCCAAGTGGACCAGTACTTC; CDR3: CSAQTQETQVDQYF
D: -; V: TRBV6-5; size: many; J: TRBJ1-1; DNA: TGTGCCAGCAGCCTCAGGCCGGCCCCAGACACTGAAGCTTTCTTT; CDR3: CASSLRPAPDTEAFF
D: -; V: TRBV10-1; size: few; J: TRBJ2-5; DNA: TGCGCCAGCAGTGGGACGGTCGGGGAGACCCAGTACTTC; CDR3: CASSGTVGETQYF
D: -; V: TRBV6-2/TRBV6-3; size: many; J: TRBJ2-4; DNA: TGTGCCAGCATTTGGCGAAACATTCAGTACTTC; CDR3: CASIWRNIQYF
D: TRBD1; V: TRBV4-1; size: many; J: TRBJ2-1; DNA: TGCGCCAGCAGCCTAGTTACTAGGGACAGGGGTTACAATGAGCAGTTCTTC; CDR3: CASSLVTRDRGYNEQFF
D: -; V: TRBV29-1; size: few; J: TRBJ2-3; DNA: TGCAGCGTTGTTCGGGTGACAGTTCAGACAGATACGCAGTATTTT; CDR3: CSVVRVTVQTDTQYF
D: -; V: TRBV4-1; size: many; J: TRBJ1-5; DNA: TGCGCCAGCAGCCAAGTTGTAGGCACTAATCAGCCCCAGCATTTT; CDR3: CASSQVVGTNQPQHF
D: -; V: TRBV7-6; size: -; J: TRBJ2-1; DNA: TGTGCCAGCAGCTTAGTAAGTCAGGGACGTTTCGATGAGCAGTTCTTC; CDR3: CASSLVSQGRFDEQFF
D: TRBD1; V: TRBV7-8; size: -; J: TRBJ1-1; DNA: TGTGCCAGCAGCTTAAGTCAGGGGGAAAAGATGAACACTGAAGCTTTCTTT; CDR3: CASSLSQGEKMNTEAFF
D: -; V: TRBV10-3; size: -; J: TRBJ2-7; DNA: TGTGCCATCAGAGAGACAACAGGCTCGCTGGACGAGCAGTACTTC; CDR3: CAIRETTGSLDEQYF
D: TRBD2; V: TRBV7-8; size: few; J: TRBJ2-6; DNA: TGTGCCAGCTCTTTCCGACTAGCGGGGCGCTCTGGGGCCAACGTCCTGACTTTC; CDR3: CASSFRLAGRSGANVLTF